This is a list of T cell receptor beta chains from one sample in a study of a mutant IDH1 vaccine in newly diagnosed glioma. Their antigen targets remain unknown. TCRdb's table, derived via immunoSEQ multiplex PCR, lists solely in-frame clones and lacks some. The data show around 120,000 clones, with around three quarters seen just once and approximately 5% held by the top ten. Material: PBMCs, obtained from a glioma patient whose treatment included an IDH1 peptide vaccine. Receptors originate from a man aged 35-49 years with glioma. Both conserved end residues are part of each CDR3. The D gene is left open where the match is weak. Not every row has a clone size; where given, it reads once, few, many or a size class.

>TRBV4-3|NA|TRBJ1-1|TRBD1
TGCGCCAGCAGCCAGGACTACGGGACAGGGCTTTACACTGAAGCTTTCTTT
CASSQDYGTGLYTEAFF
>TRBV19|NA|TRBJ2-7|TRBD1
TGTGCCAGTAGTATGGGGACAGGGCACTACGAGCAGTACTTC
CASSMGTGHYEQYF
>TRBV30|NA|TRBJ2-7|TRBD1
TGTGCCTGGAGGGTAGCAGGGGGCTACGAGCAGTACTTC
CAWRVAGGYEQYF
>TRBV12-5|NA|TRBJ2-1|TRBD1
TGTGCTAGTGGAGACGGACAGGTACCCAATGAGCAGTTCTTC
CASGDGQVPNEQFF
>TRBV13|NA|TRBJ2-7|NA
TGTGCCAGCAGCTTAGATGGGTACGAGCAGTACTTC
CASSLDGYEQYF
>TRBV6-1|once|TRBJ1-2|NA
TGTGCCAGCATAAAATGGACGGAAACTTACTATGGCTACACCTTC
CASIKWTETYYGYTF
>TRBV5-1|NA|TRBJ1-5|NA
TGCGCCAGCAGCTACGGTGGACAGCCCCAGCCCCAGCATTTT
CASSYGGQPQPQHF
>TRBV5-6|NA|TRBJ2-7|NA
TGTGCCAGCAGCTCCGGACACCCCTACGAGCAGTACTTC
CASSSGHPYEQYF
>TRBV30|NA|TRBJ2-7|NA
TGTGCCTGGAGTCCGTATCAGGGATTATCCTACGAGCAGTACTTC
CAWSPYQGLSYEQYF
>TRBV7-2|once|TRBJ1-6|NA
TGTGCCAGCAGTTTAGGCGTCTATAATTCACCCCTCCACTTT
CASSLGVYNSPLHF
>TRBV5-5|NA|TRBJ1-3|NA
TGTGCCAGCAGCTTGGTGGGGAGCTCTGGAAACACCATATATTTT
CASSLVGSSGNTIYF
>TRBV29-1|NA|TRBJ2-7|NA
TGCAGCGTTGGAACAGGTAACTCCTACGAGCAGTACTTC
CSVGTGNSYEQYF
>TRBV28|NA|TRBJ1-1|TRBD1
TGTGCCACTTGGACAGGGGGATGGAACACTGAAGCTTTCTTT
CATWTGGWNTEAFF
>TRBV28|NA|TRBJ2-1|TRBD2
TGTGCCAGCGGAAGATTAGCGGGAGTCTCTGGTGAGCAGTTCTTC
CASGRLAGVSGEQFF
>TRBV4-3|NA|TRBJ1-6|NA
TGCGCCAGCAGCCATACGGTGGGAATTTCACCCCTCCACTTT
CASSHTVGISPLHF
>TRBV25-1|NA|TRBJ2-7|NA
TGTGCCAGCAGTGAATACCACGGCACCTACGAGCAGTACTTC
CASSEYHGTYEQYF
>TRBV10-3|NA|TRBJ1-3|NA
TGTGCCGCCCCGGGGTTTAGGGCTGGAAACACCATATATTTT
CAAPGFRAGNTIYF
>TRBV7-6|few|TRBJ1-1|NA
TGTGCCAGCAGCTTAGCAGAGGAGCCGAACACTGAAGCTTTCTTT
CASSLAEEPNTEAFF
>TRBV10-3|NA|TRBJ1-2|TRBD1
TGTGCCACAATCGGGACAGGGTCAAGGGGCTACACCTTC
CATIGTGSRGYTF
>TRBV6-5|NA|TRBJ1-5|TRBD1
TGTGCCAGCAGTGATCCAGGGGGCGGTCAGCCCCAGCATTTT
CASSDPGGGQPQHF
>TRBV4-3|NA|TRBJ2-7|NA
TGCGCCAGCAGCCAAGATCGAAGCCACTCCTACGAGCAGTACTTC
CASSQDRSHSYEQYF
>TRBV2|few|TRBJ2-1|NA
TGTGCCAGCAACCTCTTAAGGGGCTCCTACAATGAGCAGTTCTTC
CASNLLRGSYNEQFF
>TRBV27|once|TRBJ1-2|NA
TGTGCCAGCAGTTTAGGGGCAGGAACGAACTATGGCTACACCTTC
CASSLGAGTNYGYTF
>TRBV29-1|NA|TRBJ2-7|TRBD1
TGCAGCGTTGAAATGGCAGGGGGCTCCTACGAGCAGTACTTC
CSVEMAGGSYEQYF
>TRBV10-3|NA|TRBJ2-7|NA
TGTGCCACCGGGACGGACGAGCAGTACTTC
CATGTDEQYF
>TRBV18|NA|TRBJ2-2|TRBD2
TGTGCCAGCTCACCATTCACTAGCGGGAGGGCCCGGACCGGGGAGCTGTTTTTT
CASSPFTSGRARTGELFF